The 17 T cell receptor beta chains listed next were all sequenced from one sample in a study of blood T cells in healthy people across ages. Combining a sample-barcoded 5' primer with a J-beta primer mix, a second PCR ran for roughly 6 to 12 cycles. A single record per CDR3 protein comes from TCRdb applying MiXCR to the 5' RACE reads. The sample lists 1 million or so distinct CDR3 sequences, 40% to 50% occurring once. Sequencing used blood. The receptor source for this set is a woman in her fifties or sixties in good health.

The gene calls are TRBV20-1 and TRBJ1-4, with a possible D match to TRBD1 (5 bases). The CDR3 has 13 residues. Germline-derived CDR1 and CDR2 are DFQATT and SNEGSKA (reference sequence). V was cut by 1 base and J by 7 bases, with 10 bases left in between. CDR3 nucleotide sequence: TGCAGTGCTAGAGCCCAGGGTGGTGAAAAACTGTTTTTT. This translates into CSARAQGGEKLFF.

This clonotype was seen only a few times. V is TRBV9 and J is TRBJ2-5, with D maybe TRBD2 (5 bases). There are 15 residues in the CDR3. The V gene's germline CDR1 is SGDLS and CDR2 YYNGEE. V lost 0 bases to trimming and J lost 0 bases, with 9 bases between them. CDR3 sequence reads: CASSVGAAYQETQYF. CDR3 DNA: TGTGCCAGCAGCGTAGGAGCGGCGTACCAAGAGACCCAGTACTTC.

The chain joins TRBV25-1 to TRBJ1-3, with no clear D. V was cut by 0 bases and J by 4 bases, with 4 bases left in between. Germline-derived CDR1 and CDR2 are MGHDK and SYGVNS. This CDR3 contains 13 residues. The CDR3 spells CASSEYGGNTIYF. Here the CDR3 DNA reads TGTGCCAGCAGTGAATATGGGGGAAACACCATATATTTT. Based on the CDR3 plus reference TRBV25-1 and TRBJ1-3, the full variable domain is EADIYQTPRYLVIGTGKKITLECSQTMGHDKMYWYQQDPGMELHLIHYSYGVNSTEKGDLSSESTVSRIRTEHFPLTLESARPSHTSQYLCASSEYGGNTIYFGEGSWLTVV.

This sequence joins TRBV7-2 and TRBJ2-7; no clear D. The CDR3 extends over 13 amino acids. Looked up from germline, CDR1 is SGHTA and CDR2 is FQGNSA. V gave up 5 bases and J gave up 6 bases, with 14 bases separating them. Here the CDR3 DNA reads TGTGCCAGCAGCCCCGAAGTCCCTCGCGAGCAGTACTTC. Translated, it gives CASSPEVPREQYF. Full variable domain (remainder filled in from reference TRBV7-2 and TRBJ2-7): GAGVSQSPSNKVTEKGKDVELRCDPISGHTALYWYRQSLGQGLEFLIYFQGNSAPDKSGLPSDRFSAERTGGSVSTLTIQRTQQEDSAVYLCASSPEVPREQYFGPGTRLTVT.

This clonotype was seen many times. The rearrangement links TRBV6-5 to TRBJ2-5; TRBD2 might be the D (5 bases). Trimming stripped 5 bases from V and 11 bases from J, with 18 bases between. The CDR3 is made up of 13 amino acids. The germline V gene has CDR1 MNHEY and CDR2 SVGAGI. CDR3 nucleotides: TGTGCCAGCAGTGAGGCGGCCGGGGTAGAGCAGTACTTC. Translated: CASSEAAGVEQYF.

This clonotype has a count of ten or more. The chain joins TRBV12-3 or TRBV12-4 to TRBJ2-5, with D perhaps matching TRBD2 (5 bases). V lost 6 bases, J lost 2 bases, and 13 bases lay in between. The CDR3 runs 14 residues. CDR3 sequence reads: CASSQRRPQETQYF. In DNA form, the CDR3 reads TGTGCCAGCAGCCAGCGGAGACCACAAGAGACCCAGTACTTC.

This clonotype was counted between two and nine times. The rearrangement joins TRBV3-1 to TRBJ1-2; no clear D gene. With 3 bases removed from V and 3 bases from J, the gap between germline ends came to 14 bases. Germline V gene data show CDR1 as LGHDT and CDR2 as YNNKEL (reference sequence). The CDR3 has 15 amino acids. This chain's CDR3 is CASSHRSADYYGYTF. DNA of the CDR3: TGTGCCAGCAGCCATAGGTCGGCCGATTACTATGGCTACACCTTC.

CDR3 region: CASSHPGAMNTEAFF. CDR3 bases: TGCGCCAGCAGCCACCCCGGAGCAATGAACACTGAAGCTTTCTTT. The chain joins TRBV4-1 to TRBJ1-1; D is unresolved. Germline V CDR1 and CDR2: MGHRA, YSYEKL. The CDR3 extends over 15 amino acids. V lost 3 bases and J lost 0, with 11 bases in between.

This clonotype has more than one count but fewer than ten. This chain links TRBV6-2 or TRBV6-3 with TRBJ2-4; weak D call: TRBD2 (5 bases). From germline, CDR1 is MNHEY and CDR2 SVGEGT. CDR3 length: 15 residues. V dropped 6 bases and J dropped 0 bases, with 12 bases sitting between them. CDR3: CASSPAGGAKNIQYF. DNA for the CDR3: TGTGCCAGCAGCCCCGCCGGAGGAGCCAAAAACATTCAGTACTTC.

V usage is TRBV11-2 and J usage is TRBJ2-1, with 8 bases aligning to TRBD1. With the DNA end fitting TRBJ2-7 better, the J assignment may be wrong. The CDR3 has 16 amino acids. Per germline, CDR1 SGHAT and CDR2 FQNNGV. The CDR3 sequence is CASSLVDRVTYNEQYF. The CDR3 nucleotides are TGTGCCAGCAGCTTAGTGGACAGGGTGACCTACAATGAGCAGTACTTC.

Worth noting for this clonotype: A read error may produce the germline difference seen at one junction end. The chain carries TRBV12-3 or TRBV12-4 and TRBJ1-5, with D tentatively TRBD1 (5 bases). This CDR3 comprises 14 residues. CDR3 nucleotide sequence: TGTGCCTGCAGTTTAGCGCGGGGACCTCAGCCCCAGCATTTT. Translating it yields CACSLARGPQPQHF.

The CDR3 reads CASSFRQGISYEQYF. CDR3 coding DNA: TGTGCCAGCAGTTTTCGACAGGGGATTTCCTACGAGCAGTACTTC. This chain connects TRBV11-1 to TRBJ2-7; 8 bases agree with TRBD1. V lost 6 bases to trimming and J lost 1 base; unmatched junction nucleotides: 8. Germline V gene lookup returns CDR1 SGHAT and CDR2 FQDESV (reference sequence). The CDR3 sequence is 15 residues long.

The chain combines TRBV10-3 with TRBJ2-2; 9 bases agree with TRBD2. Germline V gene data show CDR1 as ENHRY and CDR2 as SYGVKD. The CDR3 totals 16 residues. Losses at the gene ends were 3 bases for V and 1 base for J; bases not matched to a gene: 3. The CDR3 sequence is CAISEGSGRNTGELFF. As DNA, the CDR3 is TGTGCCATCAGTGAAGGTAGCGGGAGGAACACCGGGGAGCTGTTTTTT.

This clonotype was seen more than once but under ten times. The rearrangement links TRBV28 to TRBJ2-5; maybe TRBD1 (6 bases). V shed 6 bases and J shed 5 bases, with 19 bases lying between them. Per the germline V gene, CDR1 is MDHEN and CDR2 is SYDVKM. CDR3 length: 15 amino acids. The CDR3 sequence is CASRATGFLDETQYF. The CDR3 DNA is TGTGCCAGCAGAGCGACAGGCTTCTTAGATGAGACCCAGTACTTC.

This clonotype was detected once. The CDR3 DNA reads as TGCGCCAGCAGCTTGGATCCCGGGACAGGGCCCTACGAGCAGTACTTC. Protein product: CASSLDPGTGPYEQYF. The chain joins TRBV5-1 to TRBJ2-7, with 9 bases fitting TRBD1. J lost 2 bases, V lost 0 bases, and 6 bases had no gene match. The length of the CDR3 is 16 residues. CDR1 and CDR2 from the germline V gene are SGHRS and YFSETQ.

This chain uses TRBV6-2 or TRBV6-3 with TRBJ2-7; D is unresolved. Germline-derived CDR1 and CDR2 are MNHEY and SVGEGT. V dropped 5 bases and J dropped 7 bases, with 15 bases sitting between them. There are 13 residues in the CDR3. The DNA for the CDR3 is TGTGCCAGCAGTCCGACCCTATTATGGGAGCAGTACTTC. Translated, it gives CASSPTLLWEQYF.

This chain links TRBV5-1 with TRBJ1-1; D perhaps matches TRBD1 (5 bases). V lost 4 bases, J lost 3 bases, and 13 bases lay in between. The CDR3 runs to 14 residues. The germline gives CDR1 SGHRS, CDR2 YFSETQ. The CDR3 DNA reads TGCGCCAGCAGCCCGGGACCAATGGACACTGAAGCTTTCTTT. Residues: CASSPGPMDTEAFF. The full variable domain, rest sourced from reference TRBV5-1 and TRBJ1-1, is KAGVTQTPRYLIKTRGQQVTLSCSPISGHRSVSWYQQTPGQGLQFLFEYFSETQRNKGNFPGRFSGRQFSNSRSEMNVSTLELGDSALYLCASSPGPMDTEAFFGQGTRLTVV.